Shown below are 11 T cell receptor beta chains from a single sample sequenced in a study of T cell repertoires in ileal Crohn's disease. Data came from immunoSEQ multiplex PCR; TCRdb stores just in-frame clones and leaves some out. The profile covers around 15,000 clones, with 87% appearing a single time and roughly 3.7% taken by the ten largest. The sequenced sample was ileal tissue. Receptors originate from an adult with Crohn's disease.

This clone was counted a single time. The rearrangement uses TRBV2 and TRBJ1-4; 7 bases are a match to TRBD1. CDR3 length: 13 amino acids. The germline gives CDR1 SNHLY, CDR2 FYNNEI. V was clipped by 4 bases and J by 5 bases; unmatched bases: 1. The CDR3 loop reads CASSGQGNEKLFF. CDR3 DNA sequence: TGTGCCAGCAGTGGACAGGGCAATGAAAAACTGTTTTTT. The variable domain in full, completed from reference TRBV2 and TRBJ1-4, reads EPEVTQTPSHQVTQMGQEVILRCVPISNHLYFYWYRQILGQKVEFLVSFYNNEISEKSEIFDDQFSVERPDGSNFTLKIRSTKLEDSAMYFCASSGQGNEKLFFGSGTQLSVL.

This chain connects TRBV4-3 to TRBJ1-2, with D possibly TRBD1 on 5 matching bases. This CDR3 has 16 amino acids. Germline-derived CDR1 and CDR2 are LGHNA and YSLEER. Trimming took off 0 bases at V and 4 bases at J, with 15 bases between the two ends. The CDR3 reads CASSQDHAGPGYGYTF. CDR3 nucleotide sequence: TGCGCCAGCAGCCAAGACCATGCGGGGCCCGGCTATGGCTACACCTTC.

The rearrangement uses TRBV9 and TRBJ2-1; 12 bases fit TRBD1. V lost 2 bases, J lost 9 bases, and 3 bases stayed unmatched. Per the germline V gene, CDR1 is SGDLS and CDR2 is YYNGEE. This CDR3 region has 14 residues. In nucleotides, the CDR3 is TGTGCCAGCAGCGTCCGGGACAGGGGGCTTGAGCAGTTCTTC. Amino acid sequence: CASSVRDRGLEQFF.

The V and J genes are TRBV11-1 and TRBJ1-1; D is unclear. The germline V and J ends were trimmed by 2 bases and 1 base, with 8 bases remaining between them. The germline V gene has CDR1 SGHAT and CDR2 FQDESV (reference sequence). CDR3 length: 14 amino acids. Here the CDR3 DNA reads TGTGCCAGCAGCTTAAGTTTCAGGAACACTGAAGCTTTCTTT. It yields the protein CASSLSFRNTEAFF.

The V gene is TRBV4-2, the J gene TRBJ2-1; 13 positions agree with TRBD2. Unmatched junction bases numbered 8, after V lost 2 bases and J lost 4 bases. The CDR3 contains 18 residues. From germline, CDR1 is LGHNA and CDR2 YNFKEQ. The CDR3 region is CASSQPTSGGFPYNEQFF. CDR3 in DNA: TGTGCCAGCAGCCAACCGACTAGCGGGGGGTTTCCATACAATGAGCAGTTCTTC.

V is TRBV7-9 and J is TRBJ2-7; 10 bases align to TRBD2. Germline trimming cut 3 bases from V and 3 bases from J; bases unmatched to any gene: 8. Germline CDR1 is SEHNR and CDR2 is FQNEAQ (reference sequence). This CDR3 is built from 16 residues. Here the CDR3 DNA reads TGTGCCAGCAGCTTCTCATCCCCTAGCGGGAGCTACGAGCAGTACTTC. Translation gives CASSFSSPSGSYEQYF.

The chain combines TRBV7-9 with TRBJ2-7; D gene ambiguous. Trimming stripped 4 bases from V and 4 bases from J, with 8 bases between. CDR3 length: 12 amino acids. Per germline, CDR1 SEHNR and CDR2 FQNEAQ (reference sequence). The DNA of the CDR3 is TGTGCCAGCAGCTCGATCGGGTACGAGCAGTACTTC. This gives the protein CASSSIGYEQYF.

The rearrangement joins TRBV2 to TRBJ2-2, with 8 bases lining up with TRBD2. Germline V CDR1 and CDR2: SNHLY, FYNNEI. Germline trimming cut 11 bases from V and 1 base from J; bases unmatched to any gene: 6. CDR3 length: 14 residues. The CDR3 region is CAGILAENTGELFF. CDR3 DNA sequence: TGTGCCGGTATACTAGCGGAGAACACCGGGGAGCTGTTTTTT.

The chain combines TRBV10-2 with TRBJ2-5; 12 bases agree with TRBD1. Trimming removed 3 bases from V and 11 bases from J; junction bases left unmatched: 13. From germline, CDR1 is WSHSY and CDR2 SAAADI. The CDR3 spans 16 residues. The CDR3 sequence is CASSEPWDRGRREQYF. CDR3 nucleotides: TGCGCCAGCAGTGAACCCTGGGACAGGGGGCGCCGAGAGCAGTACTTC.

The chain uses TRBV19 and TRBJ1-1, with 7 bases lining up with TRBD1. J gave up 5 bases and V 6 bases, and 9 bases lay outside the gene matches. The CDR3 consists of 14 residues. Germline V gives CDR1 LNHDA, CDR2 SQIVND (reference sequence). The CDR3 protein is CASRYRGDRTEAFF. DNA of the CDR3: TGTGCCAGTAGATACAGGGGAGATAGGACTGAAGCTTTCTTT.

The chain couples TRBV5-1 to TRBJ2-1, with TRBD2 matching over 7 bases. The CDR3 length is 15 residues. Germline V lookup: CDR1 SGHRS, CDR2 YFSETQ. Trimming removed 0 bases from V and 0 bases from J; junction bases left unmatched: 0. CDR3 bases: TGCGCCAGCAGCTTGGGCGGGAGCTCCTACAATGAGCAGTTCTTC. Translated: CASSLGGSSYNEQFF.